The 11 T cell receptor beta chains presented below share a single source sample, sequenced in a study of identical twins (dated by TCRdb to 2016 to 2018). Library construction relied on 5' RACE. TCRdb records Illumina HiSeq 2000 as the sequencer. TCRdb trimmed the raw reads at Q25, called clones with MiXCR and kept productive beta chains. Every entry covers one CDR3 protein and lists the most common genes and DNA from its rows. The sample table records around 250,000 distinct CDR3 sequences; approximately 8.3% of these occur just once. The ten largest make up less than 4% of the sample. The same specimen was also included in a second study, on yellow fever vaccine responses in identical twins.

What was sequenced was CD8+ T cells sorted from blood. Every receptor here comes from a woman aged 18-35 years in good health.

As concerns this clonotype: Since a much larger clone is just one base distant, this may be a read error. The V call is TRBV20-1, the J call TRBJ2-7, with TRBD2 matching over 13 bases. The ends lost 0 bases at V and 3 bases at J; junction bases unmatched: 5. The CDR3 is made up of 16 amino acids. Per the germline V gene, CDR1 is DFQATT and CDR2 is SNEGSKA (reference sequence). CDR3 sequence: CSARERLAGGYYEQYF. CDR3 nucleotide sequence: TGCAGTGCTAGAGAAAGACTAGCGGGAGGATACTACGAGCAGTACTTC.

The chain recombines TRBV7-3 with TRBJ2-3, with D perhaps matching TRBD2 (6 bases). The germline V gene has CDR1 SGHTA and CDR2 FQGTGA. V was shortened by 4 bases and J by 0 bases, with 11 bases between the two germline ends. This CDR3 comprises 15 residues. CDR3 loop: CASSSIGGSTDTQYF. CDR3 coding DNA: TGTGCCAGCAGCTCCATTGGGGGGAGCACAGATACGCAGTATTTT.

The V and J genes are TRBV10-3 and TRBJ2-1, with a tentative D call TRBD2 (5 bases). Per the germline V gene, CDR1 is ENHRY and CDR2 is SYGVKD. The CDR3 runs to 12 residues. V was cut by 4 bases and J by 6 bases, with 7 bases left in between. CDR3 protein: CAISGTGNEQFF. The DNA of the CDR3 is TGTGCCATCAGTGGGACTGGCAATGAGCAGTTCTTC.

This clonotype was observed many times. The V call is TRBV28, the J call TRBJ2-4, with a weak D call TRBD1 (6 bases). Germline-derived CDR1 and CDR2 are MDHEN and SYDVKM. The CDR3 has 18 residues. Trimming shortened V by 3 bases and J by 2 bases, and 20 bases separated the two germline ends. The CDR3 reads CASSFSWTASVTKNIQYF. The CDR3 DNA follows: TGTGCCAGCAGTTTTTCCTGGACAGCTTCAGTGACCAAAAACATTCAGTACTTC.

This clonotype was seen more than once but under ten times. This rearrangement joins TRBV15 to TRBJ2-7; TRBD1 is a possible D gene (5 bases). Trimming shortened V by 7 bases and J by 0 bases, and 10 bases separated the two germline ends. CDR1 and CDR2 from the germline V gene are LNHNV and YYDKDF (reference sequence). This CDR3 has 13 residues. The CDR3 is CATIGHNSYEQYF. DNA of the CDR3: TGTGCCACCATCGGACACAACTCCTACGAGCAGTACTTC.

The V call is TRBV12-3 or TRBV12-4, the J call TRBJ2-3, with D unclear. Trimming removed 7 bases from V and 2 bases from J, with 13 bases in between. The CDR3 loop spans 14 amino acids. The chain's CDR3 is CASTTVSYTDTQYF. The CDR3 DNA follows: TGTGCCAGCACCACGGTCAGTTACACAGATACGCAGTATTTT.

The CDR3 sequence is CASSQDLGDRIKPQHF. CDR3 in DNA: TGCGCCAGCAGCCAAGACCTAGGGGACAGGATAAAGCCCCAGCATTTT. The chain couples TRBV4-3 to TRBJ1-5; 8 nucleotides agree with TRBD1. From germline, CDR1 is LGHNA and CDR2 YSLEER. V lost 0 bases, J lost 8 bases, and 9 bases stayed unmatched. The CDR3 runs 16 residues.

This clonotype has a handful of counts. V is TRBV6-2 or TRBV6-3 and J is TRBJ2-5; 10 bases agree with TRBD1. This CDR3 is 15 amino acids long. Germline trimming cut 5 bases from V and 3 bases from J; bases unmatched to any gene: 6. CDR1 and CDR2 (germline): MNHEY, SVGEGT. The CDR3 DNA reads TGTGCCAGCAGTAAAGGGACAGGGGCCAAAGAGACCCAGTACTTC. Amino acid sequence: CASSKGTGAKETQYF.

The chain has TRBV11-1 and TRBJ2-1; 15 bases match TRBD2. J gave up 4 bases and V 7 bases, and 14 bases lay outside the gene matches. The CDR3 is 19 amino acids. CDR1 and CDR2 from the germline V gene are SGHAT and FQDESV (reference sequence). The CDR3 spells CASTPIRTSGGARYNEQFF. The CDR3 DNA sequence: TGTGCCAGCACCCCAATTCGGACTAGCGGGGGGGCACGTTACAATGAGCAGTTCTTC.

The V gene is TRBV29-1, the J gene TRBJ2-1, with D maybe TRBD2 (5 bases). The CDR3 runs 13 residues. CDR1 is SQVTM, CDR2 ANQGSEA, per germline. Trimming left V 6 bases short and J 0 bases short, with 9 bases between. The CDR3 sequence is CSVVGSSYNEQFF. CDR3 coding DNA: TGCAGCGTAGTGGGGAGCTCCTACAATGAGCAGTTCTTC.

The chain combines TRBV9 with TRBJ1-1; D unresolved. This CDR3 comprises 9 residues. Germline V gene lookup returns CDR1 SGDLS and CDR2 YYNGEE. Trimming pared 3 bases from V and 8 bases from J, leaving 2 bases between. DNA for the CDR3: TGTGCCAGCAGCGCCGAAGCTTTCTTT. Amino acid sequence: CASSAEAFF.